This record concerns one TCR beta chain sequence. This sample is drawn from a study of blood T cell repertoires in COVID-19. Per germline, CDR1 KGHSH and CDR2 LQKENI. The V segment lost 7 bases and the J segment 6 bases; nucleotides outside the gene matches: 9. The CDR3 runs 13 residues. Using immunoSEQ multiplex PCR, the repertoire was profiled, and TCRdb retains in-frame clones only, with some absent. The sample includes around 280,000 clones, approximately 83% seen only once; the top ten take about 2.2%. Sequencing was done on a sample of peripheral blood. The clonotype comes from a woman in her thirties who had recovered from COVID-19. This rearrangement joins TRBV18 to TRBJ2-7; 7 bases are shared with TRBD2. CDR3 nucleotide sequence: TGTGCCAGCTTACCGGGAGGAGGGACCGAGCAGTACTTC. It is translated as CASLPGGGTEQYF. Drawing the rest from reference TRBV18 and TRBJ2-7, the complete variable domain is NAGVMQNPRHLVRRRGQEARLRCSPMKGHSHVYWYRQLPEEGLKFMVYLQKENIIDESGMPKERFSAEFPKEGPSILRIQQVVRGDSAAYFCASLPGGGTEQYFGPGTRLTVT.